One and the same sample provided the 18 T cell receptor beta chains below, sequenced in a study of early T cells in non-severe SARS-CoV-2 infection. A single record per CDR3 protein comes from TCRdb applying MiXCR to the 5' RACE reads. The sample gives more than 25,000 distinct CDR3 sequences, roughly 2.8% of which show up once; 0.6% to 0.75% is in the top ten. The sequencing sample was made of whole blood. These receptors were taken from an adult who was a healthcare worker with PCR-confirmed SARS-CoV-2 infection or an uninfected control (not recorded which).

This clonotype was detected ten times or more. The chain recombines TRBV12-3 or TRBV12-4 with TRBJ1-1; D call uncertain. The CDR3 length is 11 residues. Trimming took 1 base from V and 9 from J, leaving 6 bases between them. The CDR3 DNA is TGTGCCAGCAGTTTAGAACAAAAAGCTTTCTTT. Translated: CASSLEQKAFF.

This clonotype showed up many times. V and J are TRBV6-6 and TRBJ1-6, with 11 bases lining up with TRBD1. The germline gives CDR1 MNHNY, CDR2 SVGAGI (reference sequence). The CDR3 is 13 residues long. With V trimmed by 5 bases and J by 14 bases, 5 bases remained unmatched. The CDR3 coding sequence is TGTGCCAGCAGTAGGACAGGGGGCGGGACCCTCCACTTT. As protein: CASSRTGGGTLHF.

This clonotype was seen repeatedly, ten times or more. The chain has TRBV7-3 and TRBJ2-2; D not certain. The CDR3 runs to 13 residues. V was pared by 6 bases and J by 6 bases, with 11 bases between. Germline assignment: CDR1 SGHTA and CDR2 FQGTGA. The CDR3 nucleotides read TGTGCCAGCAGTAACCAAGGCGCCGGGGAGCTGTTTTTT. It codes for CASSNQGAGELFF.

This clonotype was observed at least ten times. The chain couples TRBV11-1 to TRBJ1-6; D perhaps matches TRBD1 (6 bases). CDR1 and CDR2 from the germline V gene are SGHAT and FQDESV (reference sequence). The CDR3 contains 14 residues. V gave up 5 bases and J gave up 7 bases, with 12 bases separating them. CDR3: CASSEGHHNSPLHF. The CDR3, as DNA: TGTGCCAGCAGCGAGGGACATCACAATTCACCCCTCCACTTT. Filled out from reference TRBV11-1 and TRBJ1-6, the complete variable domain reads EAEVAQSPRYKITEKSQAVAFWCDPISGHATLYWYRQILGQGPELLVQFQDESVVDDSQLPKDRFSAERLKGVDSTLKIQPAELGDSAMYLCASSEGHHNSPLHFGNGTRLTVT.

This clonotype has at least ten counts. V and J are TRBV24-1 and TRBJ2-1; 10 bases line up with TRBD2. After removal of 4 bases from V and 2 bases from J, the junction contained 4 bases not matched to a gene. Germline V gives CDR1 KGHDR, CDR2 SFDVKD. This CDR3 contains 16 residues. CDR3 in amino acids: CATSEISGGPYNEQFF. CDR3 nucleotides: TGTGCCACCAGTGAGATTAGCGGGGGGCCCTACAATGAGCAGTTCTTC.

The sample holds many counts of this clonotype. The chain is built from TRBV9 and TRBJ2-1, with 8 bases lining up with TRBD1. This CDR3 is built from 15 residues. Germline V CDR1 and CDR2: SGDLS, YYNGEE. Unmatched junction bases numbered 3, after V lost 4 bases and J lost 0 bases. The CDR3 nucleotides are TGTGCCAGCAGCCCCGGGACAGGCTCCTACAATGAGCAGTTCTTC. This codes for CASSPGTGSYNEQFF. The full variable domain, in which reference TRBV9 and TRBJ2-1 provide the parts outside the CDR3, is DSGVTQTPKHLITATGQRVTLRCSPRSGDLSVYWYQQSLDQGLQFLIQYYNGEERAKGNILERFSAQQFPDLHSELNLSSLELGDSALYFCASSPGTGSYNEQFFGPGTRLTVL.

There are many counts of this clonotype. The chain employs TRBV9 and TRBJ1-1; perhaps TRBD1 as D (5 bases). The V end lost 2 bases, the J end lost 4 bases, and 9 bases lay between the germline ends. The germline V gene has CDR1 SGDLS and CDR2 YYNGEE. The CDR3 has 13 amino acids. In nucleotides, the CDR3 is TGTGCCAGCAGCGTTCAAGGGGCCACTGAAGCTTTCTTT. Encoded protein: CASSVQGATEAFF.

This clonotype was detected many times. The chain recombines TRBV12-3 or TRBV12-4 with TRBJ1-5, with D hard to call. Trimming removed 6 bases at V and 5 bases at J, with 11 bases between. The CDR3 has 13 residues. DNA of the CDR3: TGTGCCAGCAGCACCGGTCCTGATCAGCCCCAGCATTTT. It specifies CASSTGPDQPQHF.

This clonotype occurred many times. The chain has TRBV7-2 and TRBJ2-1, with D maybe TRBD1 (5 bases). The V end lost 1 base, the J end lost 5 bases, and 15 bases lay between the germline ends. Per germline, CDR1 SGHTA and CDR2 FQGNSA. CDR3 length: 16 residues. The CDR3 region is CASSLGGRERNNEQFF. The CDR3 DNA follows: TGTGCCAGCAGCTTAGGGGGCAGGGAACGTAACAATGAGCAGTTCTTC. Combining the CDR3 with reference TRBV7-2 and TRBJ2-1 gives the whole variable domain GAGVSQSPSNKVTEKGKDVELRCDPISGHTALYWYRQSLGQGLEFLIYFQGNSAPDKSGLPSDRFSAERTGGSVSTLTIQRTQQEDSAVYLCASSLGGRERNNEQFFGPGTRLTVL.

This clonotype was observed many times. V and J are TRBV5-6 and TRBJ2-3; 8 nucleotides agree with TRBD2. From germline, CDR1 is SGHDT and CDR2 YYEEEE. The CDR3 runs to 17 residues. Trimming cost V 4 bases and J 0 bases; bases outside gene matches: 10. In DNA, the CDR3 is TGTGCCAGCAGCCCGGCACTAGCGGAAATTAGCACAGATACGCAGTATTTT. Residues: CASSPALAEISTDTQYF.

This clonotype was counted many times. V usage is TRBV3-1 and J usage is TRBJ1-1; 7 bases align to TRBD1. The germline V gene has CDR1 LGHDT and CDR2 YNNKEL (reference sequence). Germline trimming cut 3 bases from V and 0 bases from J; bases unmatched to any gene: 4. This CDR3 comprises 15 residues. The CDR3 DNA is TGTGCCAGCAGCCAGGCTACAGGGGTGAACACTGAAGCTTTCTTT. Translation gives CASSQATGVNTEAFF.

Ten or more counts support this clonotype. The genes are TRBV5-1 and TRBJ2-6; D is perhaps TRBD1 (6 bases). Per germline, CDR1 SGHRS and CDR2 YFSETQ. The CDR3 consists of 17 residues. V was pared by 0 bases and J by 0 bases, with 10 bases between. In nucleotides, the CDR3 is TGCGCCAGCAGCTTGGATGGGGGCTACTCTGGGGCCAACGTCCTGACTTTC. Residues: CASSLDGGYSGANVLTF.

In its sample, this clonotype was seen many times. The rearrangement uses TRBV27 and TRBJ1-5; TRBD1 aligns across 7 bases. V shed 6 bases and J 9 bases; nucleotides not matched to a gene: 11. The CDR3 length is 14 residues. The germline V gene has CDR1 MNHEY and CDR2 SMNVEV (reference sequence). The CDR3 reads CASRLGQNFSPQHF. The DNA for the CDR3 is TGTGCCAGCAGGCTGGGACAGAATTTTTCGCCCCAGCATTTT.

There are many counts of this clonotype. The chain carries TRBV10-1 and TRBJ2-3; D unresolved. There are 15 residues in the CDR3. Trimming pared 3 bases from V and 7 bases from J, leaving 17 bases between. Germline CDR1 WNHNN, CDR2 SYGVQD (reference sequence). CDR3 region: CASSDGRRLWNTQYF. As DNA, the CDR3 is TGCGCCAGCAGTGATGGTAGGAGATTGTGGAATACGCAGTATTTT.

This clonotype was counted many times. The J gene is TRBJ2-7, the V gene TRBV7-2, with D possibly matching TRBD2 (5 bases). Germline V CDR1 and CDR2: SGHTA, FQGNSA. The CDR3 has 13 amino acids. Trimming left V 5 bases short and J 6 bases short, with 14 bases between. Here the CDR3 DNA reads TGTGCCAGCAGCCACACTAGATCTTCCGAGCAGTACGTC. Translated: CASSHTRSSEQYV.

This clonotype has ten or more counts. Here the CDR3 reads CASSRDAGRGTSGRGQFF. CDR3 in DNA: TGTGCCAGCTCCAGGGATGCCGGTCGCGGGACTAGCGGAAGGGGGCAGTTCTTC. The V gene is TRBV18, the J gene TRBJ2-1; 11 bases agree with TRBD2. Germline V gives CDR1 KGHSH, CDR2 LQKENI. The CDR3 is made up of 18 amino acids. The V and J ends lost 6 bases and 12 bases, in that order; junction bases with no gene match: 22. The whole variable domain, remainder taken from reference TRBV18 and TRBJ2-1, is NAGVMQNPRHLVRRRGQEARLRCSPMKGHSHVYWYRQLPEEGLKFMVYLQKENIIDESGMPKERFSAEFPKEGPSILRIQQVVRGDSAAYFCASSRDAGRGTSGRGQFFGPGTRLTVL.

This clonotype has at least ten counts. The rearrangement links TRBV29-1 to TRBJ2-1; D tentatively reads TRBD1 or TRBD2 (5 bases each). The CDR3 length is 17 residues. The V gene lost 0 bases and the J gene lost 3 bases, with 18 bases spanning the gap. The germline gives CDR1 SQVTM, CDR2 ANQGSEA. CDR3: CSVEDPPRDGLYNEQFF. CDR3 coding DNA: TGCAGCGTTGAAGATCCCCCCCGGGACGGCCTCTACAATGAGCAGTTCTTC.

V and J are TRBV10-1 and TRBJ2-3; 14 bases are a match to TRBD2. The CDR3 length is 13 residues. V was clipped by 4 bases and J by 14 bases; unmatched bases: 5. Germline CDR1 is WNHNN and CDR2 is SYGVQD (reference sequence). Written as DNA, the CDR3 is TGCGCCAGCAGTGCCACGACTAGCGGGGGGGCGTATTTT. Its protein is CASSATTSGGAYF.